The clone carrying this T cell receptor beta chain came up a few times. The antigen remains unidentified. Germline and genes here are mouse. Reverse transcribed after extraction, RNA yielded cDNA as the sequencing template. Measured with immunoSEQ multiplex PCR; TCRdb has only the in-frame clones, and not every one. The sample holds 200,000 to 300,000 clones, and no clone turns up only once. Cutaneous lymph node cells were pooled, and they were sorted using CD4, CD8alpha, NKG2D, NKG2ACE and other markers. These data belong to a study of CD8+ T cells in alopecia areata. Whole-study findings and limits: Resident alphabeta T cells of normal skin are also sequenced in scalp samples. Lesional scalp displayed greater clonality than normal scalp, most notably in alopecia totalis/universalis. Mouse data revealed clearer TCR sharing than patient data did, a gap possibly tied to HLA.

This receptor was obtained from a C3H/HeJ mouse with alopecia areata. Strain haplotype at MHC: H2-k. The specimen was CD4+ T cells sorted from a lymph node.

CDR3 residues: CASRVDRKQDTQYF. The sequenced CDR3 bases are TGTGCCAGCAGAGTCGACAGAAAACAAGAC. The J gene is TRBJ2-5, the V gene TRBV13-3, with a weak D call TRBD1 (5 bases). The CDR3 end is not reached by the read, which stops 4 residues before it; the germline J gene fills it in. The V and J ends lost 5 bases and 3 bases respectively, with 13 bases between them. CDR1 and CDR2 (germline): NNHDY, SYVADS. CDR3 length: 14 amino acids.